The rows below give T cell receptor beta chains drawn from one sample of a study of blood T cell repertoires in COVID-19. Assay used: immunoSEQ multiplex PCR; TCRdb lists only in-frame clones, some missing. The sample consists of 110,000 or so clones, approximately 81% of them appearing once. The specimen sequenced was peripheral blood. The receptors shown here come from a man in his forties with acute or convalescent COVID-19. Each CDR3 is given with its conserved first and last residue. D genes are given only for firm matches. Clone size is not always given. Where it is, it says once, few, many or a class for expanded clones.

j_call clone_size d_call v_call cdr3_length cdr3_nt cdr3_aa
TRBJ1-4 NA NA TRBV5-1 15 TGCGCCAGCAGCGTAAAACAGGGAAGTGGTGAAAAACTGTTTTTT CASSVKQGSGEKLFF
TRBJ1-1 NA NA TRBV21-1 17 TGTGCCAGCCCTCAACATAGCTCACAGGGGACGAACACTGAAGCTTTCTTT CASPQHSSQGTNTEAFF
TRBJ2-5 NA TRBD2 TRBV5-1 17 TGCGCCAGCAGCCGGGGACTAGCGGGGGGCCTTCCTGAGACCCAGTACTTC CASSRGLAGGLPETQYF
TRBJ2-1 once NA TRBV5-1 16 TGCGCCAGCAGCTTACAGGGTCCTGGCCCCTACAATGAGCAGTTCTTC CASSLQGPGPYNEQFF
TRBJ1-3 NA TRBD1 TRBV9 15 TGTGCCAGCAGCCCTACAGGGGGCAATGGAAACACCATATATTTT CASSPTGGNGNTIYF
TRBJ2-4 NA NA TRBV7-9 17 TGTGCCAGCAAAGCCAGGGCGGCGTTGGAGGCCAAAAACATTCAGTACTTC CASKARAALEAKNIQYF
TRBJ2-3 NA NA TRBV5-1 16 TGCGCCAGCAGCTTGTATGGGGGGGCAAGGGGAGATACGCAGTATTTT CASSLYGGARGDTQYF
TRBJ2-1 NA TRBD2 TRBV7-9 17 TGTGCCAGCAGCTTAAAGTTTCTAGCGGGGGTCTACAATGAGCAGTTCTTC CASSLKFLAGVYNEQFF
TRBJ2-3 NA TRBD2 TRBV5-1 15 TGCGCCAGCAGCTTGGTCGGGACTACCACAGATACGCAGTATTTT CASSLVGTTTDTQYF
TRBJ2-1 NA NA TRBV7-8 14 TGTGCCAGCAGCCCTCGGAGGGGCTACAATGAGCAGTTCTTC CASSPRRGYNEQFF
TRBJ2-3 few TRBD2 TRBV13 17 TGTGCCAGCAGCTCCGTTTGGCTAGCGGGGGACACAGATACGCAGTATTTT CASSSVWLAGDTDTQYF
TRBJ1-1 NA TRBD1 TRBV2 16 TGTGCCTCGGGGCCGGGACAGGTTGGAGGTGGAACTGAAGCTTTCTTT CASGPGQVGGGTEAFF
TRBJ1-2 NA TRBD1 TRBV5-1 17 TGCGCCAGCAGCTTTACACCGGACAGGGTAAACAACTATGGCTACACCTTC CASSFTPDRVNNYGYTF
TRBJ2-2 NA NA TRBV4-3 15 TGCGCCAGCAGCCCAGGGGGGTATACCGGGGTGGAGCTGTTTTTT CASSPGGYTGVELFF
TRBJ2-3 once NA TRBV11-1 13 TGTGCCAGCTCAAACACCATGGTAGATACGCAGTATTTT CASSNTMVDTQYF
TRBJ2-1 NA NA TRBV21-1 17 TGTGCCAGCAGCAAAGAGGTCACGGGGACAGGGGACAATGAGCAGTTCTTC CASSKEVTGTGDNEQFF